This is a list of T cell receptor beta chains from one sample in a study of blood T cell repertoires in COVID-19. Profiled with immunoSEQ multiplex PCR; TCRdb holds only in-frame clones, not every one. The table lists about 190,000 clones, around 80% of them singletons. Source material: peripheral blood. The receptors were sampled from a woman in her 50s with acute or convalescent COVID-19. CDR3s include the opening cysteine and the closing phenylalanine or tryptophan. D genes are given only for firm matches. The listing skips clone size in some rows; elsewhere it reads once, few, many or a size class.

>once|TRBV6-4|-|TRBJ2-3
TGTGCCAGCAGACGGGACACGAGCACAGATACGCAGTATTTT
CASRRDTSTDTQYF
>-|TRBV27|TRBD1|TRBJ1-2
TGTGCCAGCAGTTCGGTGGTGGGACAGGGGGCTCGGGGCTACACCTTC
CASSSVVGQGARGYTF
>few|TRBV14|TRBD1|TRBJ1-5
TGTGCCAGCAGCCGACAGGGCACTCAGCCCCAGCATTTT
CASSRQGTQPQHF
>-|TRBV5-1|TRBD1|TRBJ2-3
TGCGCCAGCAGCCCCCGACAGGGCAGCACAGATACGCAGTATTTT
CASSPRQGSTDTQYF
>-|TRBV6-2/TRBV6-3|TRBD1|TRBJ1-1
TGTGCCAGCAGTTTCTACAGGGGACTGAACACTGAAGCTTTCTTT
CASSFYRGLNTEAFF
>few|TRBV4-1|-|TRBJ2-1
TGCGCCAGCAGCCAAGTGGTGACAAGGGGCGGCTACAATGAGCAGTTCTTC
CASSQVVTRGGYNEQFF
>-|TRBV5-1|-|TRBJ2-1
TGCGCCAGCAGCTCGGGCCGCGGGACAGAAAAAAGAAAAGACAATGAGCAGTTCTTC
CASSSGRGTEKRKDNEQFF
>few|TRBV5-1|-|TRBJ2-7
TGCGCCAGCAGCCCCCAGGGGTTTCCGATGGGCGAGCAGTACTTC
CASSPQGFPMGEQYF
>-|TRBV28|-|TRBJ1-5
TGTGCCAGCCGACAGAGCAATCAGCCCCAGCATTTT
CASRQSNQPQHF
>-|TRBV5-1|TRBD1|TRBJ2-7
TGCGCCAGCACCGCCGGGACAGGGACCCACGAGCAGTACTTC
CASTAGTGTHEQYF
>-|TRBV5-6|TRBD2|TRBJ2-1
TGTGCCAGCAGCTTGGTTTCTGCTAGCGGGAGGGGTGAGCAGTTCTTC
CASSLVSASGRGEQFF
>few|TRBV12-3/TRBV12-4|TRBD1|TRBJ2-5
TGTGCCAGCAGAACAGGGGTATTTGAGACCCAGTACTTC
CASRTGVFETQYF
>few|TRBV3-1/TRBV3-2|-|TRBJ2-2
TGTGCCAGCAGCCGTTTAACCGGGGAGCTGTTTTTT
CASSRLTGELFF
>-|TRBV9|TRBD2|TRBJ2-3
TGTGCCAGCAGCGTAGCTACGGCTAGCGGGACAGATATGCAGTATTTT
CASSVATASGTDMQYF
>-|TRBV11-2|TRBD1|TRBJ1-3
TGTGCCAGCAGTCCAATACAGGGGATAACCTCTGGAAACACCATATATTTT
CASSPIQGITSGNTIYF
>-|TRBV15|TRBD2|TRBJ2-3
TGTGCCACCAGCCCCCGACTAGCGAAAGATACGCAGTATTTT
CATSPRLAKDTQYF
>-|TRBV6-6|-|TRBJ2-3
TGTGCCAGCAGTTATGTGGGGGGATACACAGATACGCAGTATTTT
CASSYVGGYTDTQYF
>-|TRBV6-5|-|TRBJ1-2
TGTGCCAGCAGAGGGACTGGATCCTATGGCTACACCTTC
CASRGTGSYGYTF
>-|TRBV6-2/TRBV6-3|TRBD2|TRBJ2-1
TGTGCCAGCAGTAGCGGAGCCGGGACTAGCGGGTTAAATGAGCAGTTCTTC
CASSSGAGTSGLNEQFF
>-|TRBV18|-|TRBJ1-6
TGTGCCAGCTCTCGGGACACCGGGAATTCACCCCTCCACTTT
CASSRDTGNSPLHF
>-|TRBV5-1|-|TRBJ1-6
TGCGCCAGCAGAGAGGGCTCCCAGTATTTTTCACCCCTCCACTTT
CASREGSQYFSPLHF
>-|TRBV28|-|TRBJ1-2
TGTGCCAGCACCCTGGGGGGATTCTATGGCTACACCTTC
CASTLGGFYGYTF
>-|TRBV5-1|-|TRBJ1-4
TGCGCCAGCAGCCCCGGGGGGGGGCTTACTAATGAAAAACTGTTTTTT
CASSPGGGLTNEKLFF
>-|TRBV6-6|TRBD1|TRBJ2-2
TGTGCCAGCAGCCTCCCGGACAGGGAACACCGGGGAGCTGTTTTT
CASSLPDREHRGAVF
>-|TRBV9|-|TRBJ1-1
TGTGCCAGCAGCGGGGGCCTCCAGGGGACTGAAGCTTTCTTT
CASSGGLQGTEAFF
>-|TRBV24-1|TRBD1|TRBJ1-1
TGTGCCACCAGTGGGACAGGGGGAAGCCCTGAAGCTTTCTTT
CATSGTGGSPEAFF
>-|TRBV5-4|TRBD1|TRBJ1-3
TGTGCCAGCGGGGCAGCACAGGGGGGCGGAGGCACCATATATTTT
CASGAAQGGGGTIYF
>few|TRBV7-6|TRBD1|TRBJ2-3
TGTGCCAGCAGCTTTTCCGGTGGGACAGGGGGAGATACGCAGTATTTT
CASSFSGGTGGDTQYF
>-|TRBV7-2|TRBD2|TRBJ2-7
TGTGCCAGCAGTTCGACTAGCGGGGGAAACTACGAGCAGTACTTC
CASSSTSGGNYEQYF
>few|TRBV24-1|-|TRBJ2-1
TGTGCCACCAGTGATTTCGGCAGGGCAGGTTACGGTGAGCAGTTCTTC
CATSDFGRAGYGEQFF
>-|TRBV12-3/TRBV12-4|-|TRBJ2-3
TGTGCCAGCAGGCTAAGCACAGATACGCAGTATTTT
CASRLSTDTQYF
>-|TRBV9|-|TRBJ1-4
TGTGCCAGCAGCGTAGGAGGGAGGGATGAAAAACTGTTTTTT
CASSVGGRDEKLFF
>once|TRBV27|TRBD1|TRBJ2-7
TGTGCCAGCAGTTTCTCCTCAATAGGGGGACAGGGCTACGAGCAGTACTTC
CASSFSSIGGQGYEQYF
>-|TRBV9|-|TRBJ2-7
TGTGCCAGCAGGCCCCAGGGAGGTGGTGAGCAGTACTTC
CASRPQGGGEQYF
>-|TRBV7-2|TRBD2|TRBJ2-7
TGTGCCAGCAGCGCGGGACTAACCTCGGACGAGCAGTACTTC
CASSAGLTSDEQYF
>-|TRBV19|-|TRBJ2-1
TGTGCCAGTAACCAGGGGAGCTCCTACAATGAGCAGTTCTTC
CASNQGSSYNEQFF
>-|TRBV6-5|TRBD1|TRBJ1-2
TGTGCCAGCAGTTACGGACAGGCGAATGGCTACACCTTC
CASSYGQANGYTF
>-|TRBV6-5|TRBD2|TRBJ2-3
TGTGCCAGCACACTGTTAAGCGGGGTGGAGGATACGCAGTATTTT
CASTLLSGVEDTQYF
>-|TRBV9|TRBD2|TRBJ2-5
TGTGCCAGCAGCGTAGGAACTAGCGGGCGCCAAGAGACCCAGTACTTC
CASSVGTSGRQETQYF
>-|TRBV15|-|TRBJ2-6
TGTGCCACCAGCAGAGATGGGAGGACGCTTGGCTCTGGGGCCAACGTCCTGACTTTC
CATSRDGRTLGSGANVLTF
>-|TRBV2|-|TRBJ1-2
TGTGCCAGCTCTCCTCTGCAAGGGGGGGGCAATGGCTACACCTTC
CASSPLQGGGNGYTF
>few|TRBV9|TRBD1|TRBJ1-2
TGTGCCAGCAGCGCCAGACAGGGGCCCGCTAACTATGGCTACACCTTC
CASSARQGPANYGYTF
>-|TRBV9|TRBD2|TRBJ2-1
TGTGCCAGCAGCCCCCGGACTAGCGGGAGGATTTTCTACAATGAGCAGTTCTTC
CASSPRTSGRIFYNEQFF
>-|TRBV9|-|TRBJ1-2
TGTGCCAGCAGCGTCGGCAGTGGAGCTAACTATGGCTACACCTTC
CASSVGSGANYGYTF
>-|TRBV9|-|TRBJ2-5
TGTGCCAGCAGCGTAGAAGGCGGGACAGACCAAGAGACCCAGTACTTC
CASSVEGGTDQETQYF
>-|TRBV10-3|TRBD2|TRBJ2-3
TGTGCCATCAGCACCGGGACTACCACAGATACGCAGTATTTT
CAISTGTTTDTQYF
>few|TRBV2|TRBD1|TRBJ2-5
TGTGCCAGCAGTCTACCGGGACAGGGGGCAGGGACCCAGTACTTC
CASSLPGQGAGTQYF
>-|TRBV7-2|-|TRBJ2-7
TGTGCCAGCAGGTTTGGAGGGAGCTACGAGCAGTACTTC
CASRFGGSYEQYF
>few|TRBV9|TRBD2|TRBJ2-1
TGTGCCAGCAGCGCCACTAGCGGGGGTTCCCGGGGGCAGTTCTTC
CASSATSGGSRGQFF
>-|TRBV7-8|-|TRBJ1-3
TGTGCCAGCAGTATTCGGGGGGTGGGAAACACCATATATTTT
CASSIRGVGNTIYF
>-|TRBV7-2|-|TRBJ2-5
TGTGCCAGCAGCGGGGTACGGGGGAGGCAAGAGACCCAGTACTTC
CASSGVRGRQETQYF
>-|TRBV13|TRBD2|TRBJ2-3
TGTGCCAGCAGCGGGGACTATAAAGATACGCAGTATTTT
CASSGDYKDTQYF
>-|TRBV11-2|-|TRBJ2-7
TGTGCCAGCAGCCCAATTGGGACTTCTGGCACCTACGAGCAGTACTTC
CASSPIGTSGTYEQYF
>-|TRBV28|TRBD1|TRBJ1-1
TGTGCCAGCAGTTTACCTCGGACAGGGGAAGCTTTCTTT
CASSLPRTGEAFF
>-|TRBV5-4|TRBD2|TRBJ2-4
TGTGCCAGCAGCCTAAAACTAGCGGGAGTTAACATTCAGTACTTC
CASSLKLAGVNIQYF